One TCR beta chain is described in this entry. Its binding antigen is unknown. No per-base quality is available; no much larger clone lies one base away. Library preparation was by the immunoSEQ multiplex PCR assay. Imported from immuneACCESS, the table was reduced by TCRdb to in-frame sequences with V and J called. These copies leave out some clones; in studies compared against another copy, an unresolved V gene accounts for under half, and the cause of the remainder is not known. This sample lists over 150,000 clones; 90% to 95% were detected once. The biggest ten clones account for 14% of the sample. This entry comes from a study of control samples from healthy donors and cancer patients (dated by TCRdb to the early 2020s). Cut back by 3 bases and 0 bases, the V and J ends lie 9 bases apart. CDR1 and CDR2 were assigned from the germline V gene (reference sequence) as SGHNT and YYREEE. The CDR3 numbers 14 residues from cysteine through phenylalanine. The entry retains the CDR3 DNA only, 42 bases that are in frame from base 1.

The sequencing sample was made of PBMCs. The chain joins TRBV5-4 to TRBJ1-2, with TRBD1 as a weak D call on 5 bases. The receptor's source is a man in his 60s with colorectal cancer. The nucleotide sequence reads as follows: TGTGCCAGCAGCTCCGGGACGGCTAACTATGGCTACACCTTC. Its protein is CASSSGTANYGYTF.